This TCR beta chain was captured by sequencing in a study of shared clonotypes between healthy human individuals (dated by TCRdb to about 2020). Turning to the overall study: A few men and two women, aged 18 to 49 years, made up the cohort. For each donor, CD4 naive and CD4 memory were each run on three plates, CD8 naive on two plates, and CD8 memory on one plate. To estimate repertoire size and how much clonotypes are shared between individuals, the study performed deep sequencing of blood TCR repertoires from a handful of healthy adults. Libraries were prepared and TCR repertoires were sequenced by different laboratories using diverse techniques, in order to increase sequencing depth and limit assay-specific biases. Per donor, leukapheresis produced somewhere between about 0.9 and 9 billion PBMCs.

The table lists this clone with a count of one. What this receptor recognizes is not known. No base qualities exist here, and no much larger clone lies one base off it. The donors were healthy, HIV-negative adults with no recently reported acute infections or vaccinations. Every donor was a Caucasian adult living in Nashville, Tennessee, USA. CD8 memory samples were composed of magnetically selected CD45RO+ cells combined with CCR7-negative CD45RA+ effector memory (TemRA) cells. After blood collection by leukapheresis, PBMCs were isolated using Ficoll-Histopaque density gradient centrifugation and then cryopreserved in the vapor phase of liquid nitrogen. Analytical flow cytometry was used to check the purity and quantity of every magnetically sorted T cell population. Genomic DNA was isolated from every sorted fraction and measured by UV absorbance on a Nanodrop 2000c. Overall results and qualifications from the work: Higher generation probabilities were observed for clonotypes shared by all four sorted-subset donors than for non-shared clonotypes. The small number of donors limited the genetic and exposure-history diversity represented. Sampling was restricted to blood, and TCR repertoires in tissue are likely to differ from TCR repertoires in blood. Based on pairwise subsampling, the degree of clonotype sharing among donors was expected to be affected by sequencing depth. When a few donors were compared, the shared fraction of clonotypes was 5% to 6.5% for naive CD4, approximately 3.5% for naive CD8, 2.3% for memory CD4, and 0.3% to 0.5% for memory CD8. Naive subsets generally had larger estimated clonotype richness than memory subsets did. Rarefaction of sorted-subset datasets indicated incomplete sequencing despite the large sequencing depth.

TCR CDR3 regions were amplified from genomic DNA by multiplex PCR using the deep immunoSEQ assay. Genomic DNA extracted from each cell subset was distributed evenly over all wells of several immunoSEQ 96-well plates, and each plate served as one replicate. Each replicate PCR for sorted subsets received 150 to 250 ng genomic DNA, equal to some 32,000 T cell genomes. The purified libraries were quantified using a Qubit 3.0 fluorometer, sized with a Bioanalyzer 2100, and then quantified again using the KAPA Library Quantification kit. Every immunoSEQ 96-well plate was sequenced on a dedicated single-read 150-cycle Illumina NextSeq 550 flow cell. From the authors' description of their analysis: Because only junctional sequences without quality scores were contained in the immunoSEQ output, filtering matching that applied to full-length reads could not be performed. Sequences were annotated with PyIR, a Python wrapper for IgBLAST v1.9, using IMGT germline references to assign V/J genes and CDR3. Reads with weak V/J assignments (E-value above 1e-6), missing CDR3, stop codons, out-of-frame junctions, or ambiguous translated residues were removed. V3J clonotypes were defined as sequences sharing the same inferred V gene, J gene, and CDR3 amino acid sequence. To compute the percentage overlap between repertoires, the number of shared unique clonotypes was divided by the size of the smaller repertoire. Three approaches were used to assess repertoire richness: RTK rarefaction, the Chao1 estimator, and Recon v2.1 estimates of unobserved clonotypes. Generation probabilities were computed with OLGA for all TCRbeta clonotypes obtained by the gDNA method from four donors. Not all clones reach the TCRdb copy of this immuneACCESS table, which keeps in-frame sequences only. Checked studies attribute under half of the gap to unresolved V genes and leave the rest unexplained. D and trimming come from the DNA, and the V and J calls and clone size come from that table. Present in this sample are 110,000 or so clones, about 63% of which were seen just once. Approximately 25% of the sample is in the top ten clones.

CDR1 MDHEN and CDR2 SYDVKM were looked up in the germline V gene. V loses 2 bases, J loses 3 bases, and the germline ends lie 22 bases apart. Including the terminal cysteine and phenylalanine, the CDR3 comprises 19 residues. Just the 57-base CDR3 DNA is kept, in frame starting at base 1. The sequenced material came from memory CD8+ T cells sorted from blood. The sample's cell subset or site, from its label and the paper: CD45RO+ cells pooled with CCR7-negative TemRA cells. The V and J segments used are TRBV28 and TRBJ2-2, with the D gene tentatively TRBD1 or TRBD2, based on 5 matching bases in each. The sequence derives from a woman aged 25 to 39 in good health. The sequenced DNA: TGTGCCAGCAGTTTACCCACCTTTCTTCGGGACGAATACACCGGGGAGCTGTTTTTT. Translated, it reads CASSLPTFLRDEYTGELFF.